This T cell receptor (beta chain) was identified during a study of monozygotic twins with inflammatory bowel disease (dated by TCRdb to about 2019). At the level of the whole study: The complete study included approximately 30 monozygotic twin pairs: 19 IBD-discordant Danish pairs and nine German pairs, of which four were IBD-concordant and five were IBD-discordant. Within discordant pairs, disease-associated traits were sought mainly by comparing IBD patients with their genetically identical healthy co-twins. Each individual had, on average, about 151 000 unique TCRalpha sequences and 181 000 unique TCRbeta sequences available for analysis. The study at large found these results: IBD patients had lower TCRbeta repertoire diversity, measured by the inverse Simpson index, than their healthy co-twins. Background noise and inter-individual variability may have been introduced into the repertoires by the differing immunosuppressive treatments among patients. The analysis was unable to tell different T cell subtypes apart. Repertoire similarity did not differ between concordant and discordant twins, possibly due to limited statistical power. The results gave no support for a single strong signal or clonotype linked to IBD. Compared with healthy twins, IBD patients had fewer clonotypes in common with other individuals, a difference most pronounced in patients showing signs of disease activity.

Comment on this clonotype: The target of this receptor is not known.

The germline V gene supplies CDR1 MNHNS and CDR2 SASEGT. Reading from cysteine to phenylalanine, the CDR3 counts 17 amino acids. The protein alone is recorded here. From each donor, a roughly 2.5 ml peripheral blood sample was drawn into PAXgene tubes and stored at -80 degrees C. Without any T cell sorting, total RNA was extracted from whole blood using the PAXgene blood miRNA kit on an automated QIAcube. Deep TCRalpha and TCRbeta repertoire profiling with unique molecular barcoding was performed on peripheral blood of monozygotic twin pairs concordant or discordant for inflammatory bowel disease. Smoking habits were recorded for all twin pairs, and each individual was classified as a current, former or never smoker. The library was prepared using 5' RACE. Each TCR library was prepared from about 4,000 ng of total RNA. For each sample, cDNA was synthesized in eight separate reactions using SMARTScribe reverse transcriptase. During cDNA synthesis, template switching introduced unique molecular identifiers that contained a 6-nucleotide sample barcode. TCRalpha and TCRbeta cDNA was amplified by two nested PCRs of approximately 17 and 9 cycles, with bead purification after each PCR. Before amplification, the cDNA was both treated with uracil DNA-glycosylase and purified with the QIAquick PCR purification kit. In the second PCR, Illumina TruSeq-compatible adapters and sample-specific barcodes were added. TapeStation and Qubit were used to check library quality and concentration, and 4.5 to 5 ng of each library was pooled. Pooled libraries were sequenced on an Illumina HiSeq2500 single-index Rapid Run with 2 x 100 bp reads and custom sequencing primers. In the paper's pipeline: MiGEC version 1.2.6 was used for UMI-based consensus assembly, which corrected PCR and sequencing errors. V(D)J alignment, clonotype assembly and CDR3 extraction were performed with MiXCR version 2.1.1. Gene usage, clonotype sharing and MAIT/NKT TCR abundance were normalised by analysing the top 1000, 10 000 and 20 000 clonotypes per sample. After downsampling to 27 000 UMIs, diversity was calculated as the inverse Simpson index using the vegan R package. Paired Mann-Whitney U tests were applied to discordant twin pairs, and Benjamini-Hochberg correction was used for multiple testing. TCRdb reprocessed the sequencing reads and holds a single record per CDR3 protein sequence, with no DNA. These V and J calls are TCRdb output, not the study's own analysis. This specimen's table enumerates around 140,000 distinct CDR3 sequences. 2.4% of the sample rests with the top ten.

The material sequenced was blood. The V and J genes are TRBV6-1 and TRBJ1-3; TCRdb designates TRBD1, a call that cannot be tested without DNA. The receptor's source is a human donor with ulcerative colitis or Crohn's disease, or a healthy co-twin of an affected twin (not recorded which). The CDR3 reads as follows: CASRTGPGGSSGNTIYF.